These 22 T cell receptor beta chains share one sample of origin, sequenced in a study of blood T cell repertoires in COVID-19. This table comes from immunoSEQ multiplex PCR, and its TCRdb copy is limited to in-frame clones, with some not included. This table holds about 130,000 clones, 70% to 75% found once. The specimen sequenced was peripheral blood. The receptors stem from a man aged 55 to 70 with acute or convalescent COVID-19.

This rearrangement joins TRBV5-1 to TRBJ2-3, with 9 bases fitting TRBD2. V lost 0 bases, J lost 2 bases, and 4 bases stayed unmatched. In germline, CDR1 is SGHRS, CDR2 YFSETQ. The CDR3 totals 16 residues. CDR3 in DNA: TGCGCCAGCAGCTTGGCCCCTAGCGGGGCCACAGATACGCAGTATTTT. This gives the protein CASSLAPSGATDTQYF.

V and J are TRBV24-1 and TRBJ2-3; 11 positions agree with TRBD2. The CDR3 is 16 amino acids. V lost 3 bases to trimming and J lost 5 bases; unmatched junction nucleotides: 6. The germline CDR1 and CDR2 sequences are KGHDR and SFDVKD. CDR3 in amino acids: CATSDPGLAELDTQYF. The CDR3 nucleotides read TGTGCCACCAGTGATCCGGGACTAGCGGAATTAGATACGCAGTATTTT.

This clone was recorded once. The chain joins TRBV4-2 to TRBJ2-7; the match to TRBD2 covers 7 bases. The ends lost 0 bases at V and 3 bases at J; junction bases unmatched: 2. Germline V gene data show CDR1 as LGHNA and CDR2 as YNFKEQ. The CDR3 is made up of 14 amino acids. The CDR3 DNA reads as TGTGCCAGCAGCCAAGAAAGGGACTACTACGAGCAGTACTTC. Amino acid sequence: CASSQERDYYEQYF.

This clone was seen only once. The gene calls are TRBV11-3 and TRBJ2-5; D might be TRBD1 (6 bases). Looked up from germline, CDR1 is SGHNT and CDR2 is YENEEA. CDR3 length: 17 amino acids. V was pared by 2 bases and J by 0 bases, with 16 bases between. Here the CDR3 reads CASSLSRTAEYQETQYF. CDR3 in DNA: TGTGCCAGCAGCTTAAGTCGGACAGCCGAGTACCAAGAGACCCAGTACTTC.

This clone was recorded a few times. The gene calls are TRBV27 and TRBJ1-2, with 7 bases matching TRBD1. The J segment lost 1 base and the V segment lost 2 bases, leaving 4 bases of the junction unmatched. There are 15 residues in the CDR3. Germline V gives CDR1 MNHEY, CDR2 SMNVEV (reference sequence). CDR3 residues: CASSLGTVSNYGYTF. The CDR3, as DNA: TGTGCCAGCAGTTTAGGGACAGTAAGTAACTATGGCTACACCTTC.

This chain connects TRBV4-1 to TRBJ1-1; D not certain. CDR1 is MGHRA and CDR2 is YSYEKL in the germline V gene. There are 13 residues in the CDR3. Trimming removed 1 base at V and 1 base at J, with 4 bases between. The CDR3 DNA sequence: TGCGCCAGCAGCCAAGGTAGGAACACTGAAGCTTTCTTT. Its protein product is CASSQGRNTEAFF.

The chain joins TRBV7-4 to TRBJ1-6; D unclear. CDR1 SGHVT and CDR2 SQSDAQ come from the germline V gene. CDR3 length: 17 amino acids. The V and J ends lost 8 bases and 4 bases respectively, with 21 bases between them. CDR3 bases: TGTGCCAGCCCTTCTTGGGTCAGGCCCATTTATAATTCACCCCTCCACTTT. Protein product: CASPSWVRPIYNSPLHF.

CDR3 DNA: TGCGCCAGCAGGAGGATGAGAGATACGCAGTATTTT. Its protein is CASRRMRDTQYF. The V gene is TRBV5-1, the J gene TRBJ2-3; unclear D gene. CDR1 and CDR2 (germline): SGHRS, YFSETQ. The CDR3 is 12 residues long. V was shortened by 5 bases and J by 5 bases, with 9 bases between the two germline ends.

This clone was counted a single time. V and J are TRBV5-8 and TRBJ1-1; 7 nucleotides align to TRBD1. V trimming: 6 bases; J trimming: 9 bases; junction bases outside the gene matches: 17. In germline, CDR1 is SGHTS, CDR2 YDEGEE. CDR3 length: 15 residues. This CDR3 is CASNPGTDLDGKAFF. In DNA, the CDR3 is TGTGCCAGCAACCCAGGGACAGACTTGGATGGAAAAGCTTTCTTT.

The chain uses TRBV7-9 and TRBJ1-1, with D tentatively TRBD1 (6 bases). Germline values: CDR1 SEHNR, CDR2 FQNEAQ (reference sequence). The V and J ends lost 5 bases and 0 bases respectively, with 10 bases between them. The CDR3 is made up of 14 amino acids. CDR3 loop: CASSIQGLNTEAFF. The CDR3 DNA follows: TGTGCCAGCAGCATACAGGGTTTGAACACTGAAGCTTTCTTT.

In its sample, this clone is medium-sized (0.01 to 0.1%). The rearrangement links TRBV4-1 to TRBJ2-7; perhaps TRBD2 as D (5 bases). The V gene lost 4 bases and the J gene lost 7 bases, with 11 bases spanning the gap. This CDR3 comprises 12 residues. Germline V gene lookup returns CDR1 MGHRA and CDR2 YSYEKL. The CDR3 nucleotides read TGCGCCAGCAGCCGGGGTGGGGAGGAGCAGTACTTC. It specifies CASSRGGEEQYF.

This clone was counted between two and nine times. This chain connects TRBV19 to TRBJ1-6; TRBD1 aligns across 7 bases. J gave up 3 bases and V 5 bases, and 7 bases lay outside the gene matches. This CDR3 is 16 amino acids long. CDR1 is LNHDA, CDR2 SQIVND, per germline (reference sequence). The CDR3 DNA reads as TGTGCCAGTAGTTCCGGACAGGAAAACTATAATTCACCCCTCCACTTT. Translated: CASSSGQENYNSPLHF.

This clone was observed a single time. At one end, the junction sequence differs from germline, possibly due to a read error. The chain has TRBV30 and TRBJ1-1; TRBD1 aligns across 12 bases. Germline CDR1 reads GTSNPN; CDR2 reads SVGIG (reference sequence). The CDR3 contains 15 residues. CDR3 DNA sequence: TGTGCCTGGAAGCGGGACAGGGGGCTGAATACTGAAGCTTTCTTT. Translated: CAWKRDRGLNTEAFF.

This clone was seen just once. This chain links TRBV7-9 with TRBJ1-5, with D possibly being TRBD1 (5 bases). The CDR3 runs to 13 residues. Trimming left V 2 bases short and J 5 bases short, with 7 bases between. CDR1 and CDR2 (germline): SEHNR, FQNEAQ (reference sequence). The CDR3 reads CASSLTGDQPQHF. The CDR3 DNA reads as TGTGCCAGCAGCTTAACGGGGGATCAGCCCCAGCATTTT.

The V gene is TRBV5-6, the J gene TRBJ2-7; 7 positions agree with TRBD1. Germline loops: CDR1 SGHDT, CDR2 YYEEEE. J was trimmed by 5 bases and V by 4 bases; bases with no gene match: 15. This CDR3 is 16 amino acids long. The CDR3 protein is CASSPDVRGGIHEQYF. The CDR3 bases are TGTGCCAGCAGCCCCGACGTTAGAGGGGGCATCCACGAGCAGTACTTC.

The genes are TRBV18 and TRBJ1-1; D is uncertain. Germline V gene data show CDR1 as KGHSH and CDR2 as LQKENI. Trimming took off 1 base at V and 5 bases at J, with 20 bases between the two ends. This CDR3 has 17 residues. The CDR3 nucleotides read TGTGCCAGCTCACCACGAGGGAGTTTCCGGGGAGCGACTGAAGCTTTCTTT. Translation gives CASSPRGSFRGATEAFF.

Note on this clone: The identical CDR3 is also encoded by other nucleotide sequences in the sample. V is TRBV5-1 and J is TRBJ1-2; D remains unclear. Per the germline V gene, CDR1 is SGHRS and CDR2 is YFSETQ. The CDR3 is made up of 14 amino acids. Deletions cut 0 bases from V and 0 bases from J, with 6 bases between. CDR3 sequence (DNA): TGCGCCAGCAGCTTGGACAGTTCTAACTATGGCTACACCTTC. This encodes CASSLDSSNYGYTF.

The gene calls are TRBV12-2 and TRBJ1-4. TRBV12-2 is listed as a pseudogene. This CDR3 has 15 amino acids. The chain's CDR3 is CASRSFLMRDEKLFF. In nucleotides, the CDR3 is TGTGCAAGTCGCTCTTTTCTAATGAGGGATGAAAAACTGTTTTTT.

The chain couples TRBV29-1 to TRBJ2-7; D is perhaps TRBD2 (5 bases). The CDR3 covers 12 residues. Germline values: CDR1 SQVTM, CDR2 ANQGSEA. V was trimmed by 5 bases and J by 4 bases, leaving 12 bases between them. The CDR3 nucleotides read TGCAGCGTTAAATCCGGGGAGTACGAGCAGTACTTC. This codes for CSVKSGEYEQYF.

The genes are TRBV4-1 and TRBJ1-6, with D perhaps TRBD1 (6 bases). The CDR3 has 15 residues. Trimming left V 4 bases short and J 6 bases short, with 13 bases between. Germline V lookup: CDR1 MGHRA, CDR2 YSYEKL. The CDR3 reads CASSLNTGSNSPLHF. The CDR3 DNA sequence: TGCGCCAGCAGCCTCAATACAGGGAGTAATTCACCCCTCCACTTT.

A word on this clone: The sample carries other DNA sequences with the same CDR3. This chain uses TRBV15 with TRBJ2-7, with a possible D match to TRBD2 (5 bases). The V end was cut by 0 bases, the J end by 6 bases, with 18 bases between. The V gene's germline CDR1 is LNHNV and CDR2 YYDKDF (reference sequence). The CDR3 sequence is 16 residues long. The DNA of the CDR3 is TGTGCCACCAGCAGAGAAGCTAGTGGGAGAGTTGGCGAGCAGTACTTC. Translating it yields CATSREASGRVGEQYF.

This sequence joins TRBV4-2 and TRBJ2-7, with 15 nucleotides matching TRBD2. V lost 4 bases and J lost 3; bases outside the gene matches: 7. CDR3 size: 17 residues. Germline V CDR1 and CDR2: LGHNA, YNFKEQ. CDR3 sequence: CASSRGTSGGNFYEQYF. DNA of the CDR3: TGTGCCAGCAGCCGCGGGACTAGCGGGGGGAACTTCTACGAGCAGTACTTC.